These 9 T cell receptor beta chains were sequenced from one sample in a study of T cells in localized non-small cell lung cancer. TCRdb keeps only in-frame clones here, not all; method: immunoSEQ multiplex PCR. Altogether 1,000 to 1,400 clones are present, under 30% being singletons, with the ten largest covering 25% to 30%. The sequenced sample was lung tumor tissue, obtained before any cancer treatment. The source of these receptors is an older male donor with stage III squamous cell lung carcinoma.

This clone was seen a few times. The rearrangement joins TRBV6-7 to TRBJ1-1; TRBD1 agrees at 8 bases. TRBV6-7 is identified as an open reading frame with a role that is uncertain. Trimming removed 6 bases from V and 4 bases from J; junction bases left unmatched: 7. CDR3 size: 14 residues. The CDR3, as DNA: TGTGCCAGCAGGGAACAGGGGGTAAGCACTGAAGCTTTCTTT. This translates into CASREQGVSTEAFF.

CDR3: CAIGQGGENTEAFF. Written as DNA, the CDR3 is TGTGCCATTGGACAGGGCGGCGAGAACACTGAAGCTTTCTTT. The rearrangement joins TRBV2 to TRBJ1-1, with 8 positions matching TRBD1. CDR1 is SNHLY and CDR2 is FYNNEI in the germline V gene. V lost 10 bases and J lost 1; bases outside the gene matches: 8. CDR3 length equals 14 residues.

This clone was seen a few times. The gene calls are TRBV5-1 and TRBJ2-5; 7 bases map to TRBD1. Germline CDR1 reads SGHRS; CDR2 reads YFSETQ. Trimming took 6 bases from V and 7 from J; bases not matched to a gene: 15. The length of the CDR3 is 15 residues. The CDR3 protein is CASTLTSTGMATQYF. The CDR3 coding sequence is TGCGCCAGCACCCTAACGTCGACAGGGATGGCGACCCAGTACTTC.

By its share, this clone is medium-sized. The CDR3 here is CASSLVAGFNTGELFF. For the CDR3, the DNA is TGTGCCAGCAGCTTAGTAGCGGGATTTAACACCGGGGAGCTGTTTTTT. The V gene is TRBV11-3, the J gene TRBJ2-2, with 8 bases lining up with TRBD2. Trimming removed 1 base from V and 2 bases from J; junction bases left unmatched: 3. This CDR3 region has 16 residues. Germline V gene lookup returns CDR1 SGHNT and CDR2 YENEEA.

This clone was seen a handful of times. The rearrangement links TRBV11-3 to TRBJ2-2; TRBD2 might be the D (5 bases). Germline CDR1 SGHNT, CDR2 YENEEA. The CDR3 is made up of 14 amino acids. V lost 7 bases to trimming and J lost 1 base, with 10 bases between them. CDR3 sequence: CASNKAENTGELFF. The CDR3 DNA reads as TGTGCCAGCAACAAAGCGGAGAACACCGGGGAGCTGTTTTTT.

The table lists this clone with a few counts. The genes are TRBV29-1 and TRBJ2-1; 9 bases fit TRBD1. From germline, CDR1 is SQVTM and CDR2 ANQGSEA. V lost 4 bases to trimming and J lost 4 bases; unmatched junction nucleotides: 17. This CDR3 is 18 amino acids long. The CDR3 loop reads CSVGGSGQGRGMYNEQFF. In DNA, the CDR3 is TGCAGCGTTGGAGGATCGGGACAGGGCCGCGGAATGTACAATGAGCAGTTCTTC.

By share, this clone ranks as medium-sized (0.01 to 0.1%). V gene TRBV11-3 combines with J gene TRBJ1-1; TRBD1 might be the D (5 bases). Germline V gene data show CDR1 as SGHNT and CDR2 as YENEEA. The CDR3 totals 14 residues. V dropped 6 bases and J dropped 5 bases, with 16 bases sitting between them. This CDR3 reads CASSFRGPGTEAFF. The CDR3 nucleotides are TGTGCCAGCAGTTTCCGGGGCCCAGGGACTGAAGCTTTCTTT.

CDR3 sequence reads: CASSPTSGRVPDTQYF. The CDR3 DNA is TGTGCCAGCAGCCCGACTAGCGGGAGAGTCCCAGATACGCAGTATTTT. The V and J genes are TRBV14 and TRBJ2-3, with 12 bases that match TRBD2. The germline gives CDR1 SGHDN, CDR2 FVKESK. This CDR3 region has 16 residues. The V gene end was trimmed by 4 bases and the J gene end by 4 bases; junction bases not matched to a gene: 6.

The CDR3 coding sequence is TGCGCCAGCAGTGAGTCGTACAGAGAGGGGACAGGGAATGAAGTAAGCAATCAGCCCCAGCATTTT. It is translated as CASSESYREGTGNEVSNQPQHF. The chain links TRBV10-1 to TRBJ1-5; 9 nucleotides match TRBD1. The ends lost 0 bases at V and 1 base at J; junction bases unmatched: 19. This CDR3 has 22 residues. Germline V gives CDR1 WNHNN, CDR2 SYGVQD (reference sequence).